Listed below are T cell receptor beta chains from one sample, sequenced in a study of T-cell memory formation after mild COVID-19. Via MiXCR, TCRdb re-called the 5' RACE reads, giving one row per CDR3 protein. The data show 300,000 to 400,000 distinct CDR3 sequences, more than 15% seen once. Source material: PBMCs or a T cell subset sorted from them (not recorded which). These receptors came from a man younger than 35 who had mild COVID-19 (a few samples of this study predate the infection). Cell type and time point are not known. The CDR3 runs from the conserved cysteine through the conserved F or W. A D gene is named only where the DNA matches it firmly. Rows may omit the clone size; those that give it use once, few, many or a size class.

abundance	len	v_gene	j_gene	d_gene	CDR3aa	CDR3nt
-	16	TRBV4-1	TRBJ1-1	-	CASSPMEGRMNTEAFF	TGCGCCAGCAGCCCAATGGAGGGCAGAATGAACACTGAAGCTTTCTTT
-	13	TRBV2	TRBJ1-1	-	CASSDQFNTEAFF	TGTGCCAGCAGTGATCAGTTTAACACTGAAGCTTTCTTT
many	15	TRBV7-3	TRBJ2-5	TRBD2	CASSLGGGNQETQYF	TGTGCCAGCAGCTTGGGCGGGGGAAACCAAGAGACCCAGTACTTC
-	14	TRBV10-3	TRBJ2-1	-	CAISEPPIYNEQFF	TGTGCCATCAGTGAGCCCCCGATATACAATGAGCAGTTCTTC
-	12	TRBV10-1	TRBJ2-4	-	CARTAASGIQYF	TGCGCCAGGACGGCCGCAAGCGGCATTCAGTACTTC
many	17	TRBV4-1	TRBJ2-1	TRBD1	CASSQTRQGGGYNEQFF	TGCGCCAGCAGCCAAACCCGACAGGGGGGCGGCTACAATGAGCAGTTCTTC
few	15	TRBV4-3	TRBJ2-7	TRBD1	CASSPLWGQGYEQYF	TGCGCCAGCAGCCCGCTGTGGGGACAGGGATACGAGCAGTACTTC
-	15	TRBV6-2/TRBV6-3	TRBJ2-7	TRBD1	CASSRLGTDTYEQYF	TGTGCCAGCAGTCGCCTCGGGACAGATACCTACGAGCAGTACTTC
-	15	TRBV7-3	TRBJ2-3	TRBD1	CASRQQGAATDTQYF	TGTGCCAGCAGACAACAGGGGGCCGCCACAGATACGCAGTATTTT
few	15	TRBV5-1	TRBJ2-2	TRBD1	CASSPDRLMAGELFF	TGCGCCAGCAGCCCGGACAGGTTAATGGCCGGGGAGCTGTTTTTT
-	13	TRBV29-1	TRBJ1-2	TRBD1	CSVVRDRNYGYTF	TGCAGCGTTGTACGGGACAGAAACTATGGCTACACCTTC
many	17	TRBV3-1	TRBJ2-2	-	CASSQDWGSGAGGELFF	TGTGCCAGCAGCCAAGATTGGGGATCAGGGGCAGGCGGGGAGCTGTTTTTT
-	16	TRBV19	TRBJ2-3	-	CASNSPGRGLTDKQYF	TGTGCCAGCAATTCCCCCGGGAGGGGGCTGACAGATAAGCAGTATTTT
few	16	TRBV28	TRBJ2-1	TRBD1	CASSSRGQSSYNEQFF	TGTGCCAGCAGTTCCCGGGGACAGAGCTCCTACAATGAGCAGTTCTTC
few	14	TRBV7-2	TRBJ1-1	-	CASSLVGAGTEAFF	TGTGCCAGCAGCTTAGTAGGGGCGGGCACTGAAGCTTTCTTT
-	16	TRBV6-6	TRBJ1-4	TRBD1	CASSYLTGGLGEKLFF	TGTGCCAGCAGTTACCTTACAGGGGGGCTTGGTGAAAAACTGTTTTTT